A single sample is the source of the 26 T cell receptor beta chains below, sequenced in a study of PD-1 blockade in classical Hodgkin lymphoma. Time point here: cycle 4 day 1 (C4D1), after less than seven weeks of nivolumab. With no exception, relapse followed autologous stem cell transplantation in all patients, and brentuximab vedotin exposure varied. Sequencing was performed with immunoSEQ multiplex PCR; in TCRdb, only in-frame clones are kept and a portion is missing. The table lists 25,000 to 40,000 clones, roughly 76% of them singletons. Sequencing used peripheral blood mononuclear cells (PBMCs), obtained before the fourth cycle of nivolumab. These TCRs come from a human donor with classical Hodgkin lymphoma.

The genes are TRBV6-5 and TRBJ2-2; D unresolved. Germline-derived CDR1 and CDR2 are MNHEY and SVGAGI. The CDR3 runs 13 residues. V was pared by 4 bases and J by 0 bases, with 3 bases between. The CDR3 bases are TGTGCCAGCAGTTCAGCGAACACCGGGGAGCTGTTTTTT. Translated, it gives CASSSANTGELFF.

The rearrangement uses TRBV9 and TRBJ2-2, with D perhaps TRBD1 or TRBD2 (5 bases each). With 0 bases removed from V and 6 bases from J, the gap between germline ends came to 9 bases. From germline, CDR1 is SGDLS and CDR2 YYNGEE. This CDR3 is built from 14 residues. CDR3 nucleotide sequence: TGTGCCAGCAGCGTAGCTGGGACCCCCGGGGAGCTGTTTTTT. Translating gives CASSVAGTPGELFF.

The chain is built from TRBV28 and TRBJ1-2; the D gene is possibly TRBD1 (6 bases). The CDR3 loop spans 19 amino acids. V gave up 4 bases and J gave up 8 bases, with 32 bases separating them. Germline CDR1 MDHEN, CDR2 SYDVKM. Written as DNA, the CDR3 is TGTGCCAGCAGTTCAGAGGGGGTCGGTGTGAGGGGCAGACATAAGGGCTACACCTTC. Translated: CASSSEGVGVRGRHKGYTF.

The V call is TRBV6-6, the J call TRBJ2-7; 7 positions agree with TRBD2. This CDR3 has 13 residues. The V and J ends lost 6 bases and 3 bases, in that order; junction bases with no gene match: 5. Per the germline V gene, CDR1 is MNHNY and CDR2 is SVGAGI (reference sequence). The CDR3 region has the DNA TGTGCCAGCAGCTGGGGGGGAGTCTACGAGCAGTACTTC. Protein sequence: CASSWGGVYEQYF.

This rearrangement joins TRBV5-6 to TRBJ2-1; possibly TRBD1 for D (6 bases). CDR3 size: 13 residues. The germline V gene has CDR1 SGHDT and CDR2 YYEEEE. V dropped 0 bases and J dropped 7 bases, with 8 bases sitting between them. The CDR3 DNA is TGTGCCAGCAGCTTGGGGACAGCGAATGAGCAGTTCTTC. It is translated as CASSLGTANEQFF.

The chain links TRBV30 to TRBJ2-5, with D perhaps TRBD1 or TRBD2 (5 bases each). Trimming pared 5 bases from V and 4 bases from J, leaving 17 bases between. The CDR3 contains 14 residues. Per the germline V gene, CDR1 is GTSNPN and CDR2 is SVGIG (reference sequence). CDR3 sequence reads: CAWDREGLGETQYF. CDR3 in DNA: TGTGCCTGGGACCGAGAGGGGCTTGGAGAGACCCAGTACTTC.

This clone was seen a few times. The chain has TRBV7-4 and TRBJ1-6, with TRBD1 matching over 7 bases. This CDR3 is 16 amino acids long. CDR1 SGHVT and CDR2 SQSDAQ come from the germline V gene. The ends lost 3 bases at V and 5 bases at J; junction bases unmatched: 7. The CDR3 region has the DNA TGTGCCAGCAGCTTCGAACAGGGGTCTAATAATTCACCCCTCCACTTT. Protein sequence: CASSFEQGSNNSPLHF.

The CDR3 reads CASTDPGGFRYEQYF. CDR3 nucleotide sequence: TGCGCCAGCACCGACCCGGGGGGGTTTCGATACGAGCAGTACTTC. V is TRBV5-1 and J is TRBJ2-7, with TRBD2 identical over 8 bases. J gave up 4 bases and V 6 bases, and 12 bases lay outside the gene matches. The V gene's germline CDR1 is SGHRS and CDR2 YFSETQ. The CDR3 totals 15 residues.

The gene calls are TRBV7-8 and TRBJ1-2; a weak D match, TRBD1 (5 bases). This CDR3 has 14 amino acids. Germline CDR1 SGHVS, CDR2 FQNEAQ. V was shortened by 7 bases and J by 6 bases, with 18 bases between the two germline ends. The CDR3 DNA is TGTGCCAGCACCGGGGACGCCGCCCAAGATGGCTACACCTTC. Translating it yields CASTGDAAQDGYTF.

This clone was detected a few times. This chain uses TRBV5-6 with TRBJ1-1; 7 bases agree with TRBD1. V gave up 2 bases and J gave up 5 bases; unmatched junction bases: 6. CDR3 length equals 14 residues. CDR1 and CDR2 (germline): SGHDT, YYEEEE. CDR3 sequence reads: CASSFSSGGTEAFF. The CDR3 coding sequence is TGTGCCAGCAGCTTCTCCTCAGGGGGGACTGAAGCTTTCTTT.

This clone was seen once. The rearrangement joins TRBV6-5 to TRBJ1-1, with TRBD1 matching 7 bases. CDR3 length: 15 residues. Losses at the gene ends were 5 bases for V and 0 bases for J; bases not matched to a gene: 6. CDR1 is MNHEY, CDR2 SVGAGI, per germline. The CDR3 coding sequence is TGTGCCAGCAGTCTGACAGGGACTTTGAACACTGAAGCTTTCTTT. Protein sequence: CASSLTGTLNTEAFF.

The chain has TRBV9 and TRBJ2-1, with TRBD2 matching over 10 bases. With 2 bases clipped from V and 2 bases from J, the junction kept 7 bases outside the gene matches. This CDR3 is 17 amino acids long. Germline assignment: CDR1 SGDLS and CDR2 YYNGEE. CDR3 DNA: TGTGCCAGCAGCGTGACACTTAGCGGGGGGCCCTACAATGAGCAGTTCTTC. Translated, it gives CASSVTLSGGPYNEQFF.

This clone was observed a handful of times. The chain uses TRBV4-1 and TRBJ2-7, with D tentatively TRBD2 (6 bases). CDR3 length: 16 amino acids. The germline V gene encodes CDR1 MGHRA and CDR2 YSYEKL. V dropped 0 bases and J dropped 3 bases, with 15 bases sitting between them. DNA of the CDR3: TGCGCCAGCAGCCAAGATAGAACCGGGGGAAACTACGAGCAGTACTTC. Protein product: CASSQDRTGGNYEQYF.

CDR3 sequence reads: CASSFGLVDTNEQFF. As DNA, the CDR3 is TGTGCCAGCAGCTTCGGACTAGTCGACACGAATGAGCAGTTCTTC. The chain carries TRBV11-3 and TRBJ2-1; TRBD2 matches at 7 bases. The CDR3 runs 15 residues. The V segment lost 3 bases and the J segment 7 bases; nucleotides outside the gene matches: 9. Per the germline V gene, CDR1 is SGHNT and CDR2 is YENEEA.

This clone was seen a few times. Here the CDR3 DNA reads TGCGCCAGCAGCCAGATGACAGGGGGCTCCCCTGAATCAACCGGGAAACTGTTTTTT. It specifies CASSQMTGGSPESTGKLFF. The chain employs TRBV4-3 and TRBJ1-4; TRBD1 matches 10 bases. Germline-derived CDR1 and CDR2 are LGHNA and YSLEER. V trimming: 3 bases; J trimming: 11 bases; junction bases outside the gene matches: 21. This CDR3 is 19 amino acids long.

The chain is built from TRBV19 and TRBJ1-6, with TRBD1 as a possible D gene (5 bases). Germline V gene lookup returns CDR1 LNHDA and CDR2 SQIVND (reference sequence). Deletions cut 5 bases from V and 7 bases from J, with 12 bases between. CDR3 length equals 14 residues. The CDR3 reads CASSPGRRNSPLHF. The CDR3 DNA reads TGTGCCAGTAGTCCGGGACGGCGAAATTCACCCCTCCACTTT.

The genes are TRBV11-2 and TRBJ2-3; 7 nucleotides agree with TRBD2. Per germline, CDR1 SGHAT and CDR2 FQNNGV. The CDR3 is made up of 15 amino acids. V dropped 5 bases and J dropped 1; count of bases not matched to a gene: 6. Written as DNA, the CDR3 is TGTGCCAGCAGCCATTCCGCGGGAGGCACAGATACGCAGTATTTT. Residues: CASSHSAGGTDTQYF. Variable domain in full (rest from reference TRBV11-2 and TRBJ2-3): EAGVAQSPRYKIIEKRQSVAFWCNPISGHATLYWYQQILGQGPKLLIQFQNNGVVDDSQLPKDRFSAERLKGVDSTLKIQPAKLEDSAVYLCASSHSAGGTDTQYFGPGTRLTVL.

CDR3 in DNA: TGTGCCAGCAGTTTCGGGGGGAGGGCAAACAATGAGCAGTTCTTC. This translates into CASSFGGRANNEQFF. This chain joins TRBV27 and TRBJ2-1; TRBD2 matches at 7 bases. The V and J ends lost 3 bases and 5 bases, in that order; junction bases with no gene match: 7. Germline-derived CDR1 and CDR2 are MNHEY and SMNVEV (reference sequence). The CDR3 runs 15 residues.

The CDR3 region has the DNA TGTGCCAGCAGCTCCTACCCCGGGGGGCATGACACCGGGGAGCTGTTTTTT. It codes for CASSSYPGGHDTGELFF. The chain employs TRBV11-2 and TRBJ2-2, with D possibly TRBD2 on 7 matching bases. The CDR3 is made up of 17 amino acids. From germline, CDR1 is SGHAT and CDR2 FQNNGV. V gave up 4 bases and J gave up 3 bases, with 18 bases separating them.

The chain uses TRBV6-6 and TRBJ2-7; 9 positions match TRBD2. This CDR3 is built from 16 residues. V shed 0 bases and J 5 bases; nucleotides not matched to a gene: 8. CDR1 is MNHNY, CDR2 SVGAGI, per germline (reference sequence). As DNA, the CDR3 is TGTGCCAGCAGTTACTCAGCGCTAGCGGGGCTGCACGAGCAGTACTTC. Amino acid sequence: CASSYSALAGLHEQYF.

This chain connects TRBV30 to TRBJ1-1; D gene unclear. This CDR3 comprises 11 residues. V gave up 1 base and J gave up 9 bases, with 9 bases separating them. Germline V gene data show CDR1 as GTSNPN and CDR2 as SVGIG (reference sequence). The CDR3 nucleotides are TGTGCCTGGAGTGGGATGCCAAAAGCTTTCTTT. It encodes CAWSGMPKAFF.

The CDR3 loop reads CASSEALRYNEQFF. The CDR3 bases are TGTGCCAGCAGTGAAGCGCTTCGGTACAATGAGCAGTTCTTC. The chain couples TRBV2 to TRBJ2-1; D is unclear. The germline V gene encodes CDR1 SNHLY and CDR2 FYNNEI. The length of the CDR3 is 14 residues. Trimming stripped 0 bases from V and 4 bases from J, with 7 bases between. Together with reference TRBV2 and TRBJ2-1, the CDR3 gives the full variable domain: EPEVTQTPSHQVTQMGQEVILRCVPISNHLYFYWYRQILGQKVEFLVSFYNNEISEKSEIFDDQFSVERPDGSNFTLKIRSTKLEDSAMYFCASSEALRYNEQFFGPGTRLTVL.

This sequence joins TRBV19 and TRBJ2-5; a weak D match, TRBD1 (5 bases). Trimming removed 6 bases from V and 5 bases from J, with 13 bases in between. The CDR3 is 13 amino acids. Germline V gives CDR1 LNHDA, CDR2 SQIVND (reference sequence). For the CDR3, the DNA is TGTGCCAGTAGCGGCAGGGTGGGGGAGACCCAGTACTTC. Translated, it gives CASSGRVGETQYF.

This chain connects TRBV6-4 to TRBJ1-6; D might be TRBD1 (6 bases). CDR1 and CDR2 (germline): MRHNA, SNTAGT. The CDR3 is made up of 12 amino acids. Trimming removed 0 bases at V and 15 bases at J, with 9 bases between. The CDR3 reads CASSDSKGGLHF. The DNA for the CDR3 is TGTGCCAGCAGTGACTCGAAAGGGGGCCTCCACTTT.

V gene TRBV6-5 combines with J gene TRBJ1-2; a weak D match, TRBD1 (6 bases). V lost 2 bases and J lost 9, with 19 bases in between. CDR3 length: 15 residues. From germline, CDR1 is MNHEY and CDR2 SVGAGI. CDR3 residues: CASSYTMRQAVSYTF. The CDR3, as DNA: TGTGCCAGCAGTTACACAATGAGACAGGCGGTGAGCTACACCTTC.

By share, this clone ranks as medium-sized (0.01 to 0.1%). V gene TRBV9 combines with J gene TRBJ1-1, with D perhaps matching TRBD1 (5 bases). V was cut by 2 bases and J by 4 bases, with 15 bases left in between. Per the germline V gene, CDR1 is SGDLS and CDR2 is YYNGEE. The CDR3 contains 15 residues. The CDR3 here is CASSVGEGSGTEAFF. DNA for the CDR3: TGTGCCAGCAGCGTGGGCGAGGGGTCGGGCACTGAAGCTTTCTTT.